One and the same sample provided the 14 T cell receptor beta chains below, sequenced in a study of blood T cell repertoires in COVID-19. Generated by immunoSEQ multiplex PCR, the TCRdb table keeps only in-frame clones and is missing some. The sample holds a few hundred thousand clones, approximately 88% seen once. The sample was peripheral blood. Receptors were obtained from a woman in her fifties or sixties with COVID-19, enrolled during active disease.

This clone was detected only a few times. This chain's CDR3 is CASSSRRGGIWRETQYF. CDR3 bases: TGTGCCAGCAGTTCGAGGAGGGGGGGGATATGGAGAGAGACCCAGTACTTC. This chain links TRBV28 with TRBJ2-5; TRBD2 is a possible D gene (7 bases). The ends were cut back, 4 bases at V and 4 bases at J, with 22 bases in the middle. From germline, CDR1 is MDHEN and CDR2 SYDVKM. This CDR3 region has 17 residues.

The chain joins TRBV3-1 (or the pseudogene TRBV3-2) to TRBJ1-3, with D possibly TRBD1 on 6 matching bases. The CDR3 covers 15 residues. Germline V CDR1 and CDR2: LGHDT, YNNKEL (reference sequence). Trimming shortened V by 6 bases and J by 7 bases, and 19 bases separated the two germline ends. The CDR3 sequence is CASSQHRPGANTIYF. The CDR3 nucleotides are TGTGCCAGCAGTCAGCACAGGCCAGGGGCTAACACCATATATTTT.

V usage is TRBV5-1 and J usage is TRBJ2-1; 8 bases line up with TRBD2. The junction had 8 bases not matched to a gene; V was cut back by 6 bases and J by 0 bases. The CDR3 contains 16 residues. Looked up from germline, CDR1 is SGHRS and CDR2 is YFSETQ. The CDR3 spells CASTIGRGGSYNEQFF. In DNA, the CDR3 is TGCGCCAGCACCATAGGACGGGGGGGCTCCTACAATGAGCAGTTCTTC.

This chain uses TRBV11-2 with TRBJ1-3; D is ambiguous. The germline gives CDR1 SGHAT, CDR2 FQNNGV. The V end was cut by 10 bases, the J end by 3 bases, with 13 bases between. The CDR3 length is 13 residues. CDR3 DNA: TGTGCCACCGAGAAACGGGGTGGAAACACCATATATTTT. It translates to CATEKRGGNTIYF.

V usage is TRBV2 and J usage is TRBJ1-5; 8 positions match TRBD1. Germline V CDR1 and CDR2: SNHLY, FYNNEI. J lost 0 bases, V lost 6 bases, and 4 bases had no gene match. CDR3 size: 15 residues. This CDR3 reads CASRPTGVSNQPQHF. CDR3 coding DNA: TGTGCCAGCAGGCCGACAGGGGTTAGCAATCAGCCCCAGCATTTT.

Written as DNA, the CDR3 is TGCGCCAGCAGCACAGGGGACCAAATGGGGCATGAGCAGTTCTTC. It specifies CASSTGDQMGHEQFF. V gene TRBV5-1 combines with J gene TRBJ2-1, with TRBD1 matching 7 bases. CDR1 is SGHRS, CDR2 YFSETQ, per germline. V dropped 4 bases and J dropped 8; count of bases not matched to a gene: 12. The CDR3 loop spans 15 amino acids.

This rearrangement joins TRBV9 to TRBJ2-3; D may be TRBD2 (5 bases). The V and J ends lost 2 bases and 0 bases respectively, with 13 bases between them. From germline, CDR1 is SGDLS and CDR2 YYNGEE. CDR3 size: 16 residues. The CDR3 here is CASSVYPGTSTDTQYF. Here the CDR3 DNA reads TGTGCCAGCAGCGTCTACCCGGGAACTAGCACAGATACGCAGTATTTT.

This rearrangement joins TRBV19 to TRBJ1-6; TRBD1 agrees at 9 bases. CDR3 size: 15 residues. The V gene's germline CDR1 is LNHDA and CDR2 SQIVND (reference sequence). V shed 7 bases, J shed 6 bases, and the junction held 7 bases outside the gene matches. Here the CDR3 reads CASTIGTGINSPLHF. For the CDR3, the DNA is TGTGCCAGTACCATCGGGACAGGGATTAATTCACCCCTCCACTTT.

The chain is built from TRBV9 and TRBJ1-2; 8 bases line up with TRBD1. Germline V lookup: CDR1 SGDLS, CDR2 YYNGEE. The CDR3 extends over 14 amino acids. V shed 4 bases, J shed 2 bases, and the junction held 4 bases outside the gene matches. CDR3 sequence: CASSSWTGNYGYTF. The CDR3 nucleotides are TGTGCCAGCAGCTCTTGGACAGGGAACTATGGCTACACCTTC.

This CDR3 is CANAGAGANVLTF. CDR3 DNA sequence: TGCGCCAATGCGGGGGCTGGGGCCAACGTCCTGACTTTC. This rearrangement joins TRBV23-1 to TRBJ2-6; 7 bases agree with TRBD2. TRBV23-1 is assigned to the ORF class and has an uncertain function. V lost 10 bases and J lost 2; bases outside the gene matches: 2. The CDR3 contains 13 residues.

The chain employs TRBV5-6 and TRBJ1-4; TRBD1 matches at 7 bases. The CDR3 is 15 residues long. The trim removed 3 bases at V and 4 bases at J, leaving 6 bases unmatched. Looked up from germline, CDR1 is SGHDT and CDR2 is YYEEEE. CDR3 loop: CASSSGTDHNEKLFF. The CDR3, as DNA: TGTGCCAGCAGCTCGGGGACAGACCATAATGAAAAACTGTTTTTT.

The rearrangement joins TRBV5-1 to TRBJ1-1; D might be TRBD1 (6 bases). This CDR3 contains 11 residues. V was trimmed by 2 bases and J by 11 bases, leaving 10 bases between them. Germline CDR1 SGHRS, CDR2 YFSETQ. The CDR3 here is CASSLGGDAFF. For the CDR3, the DNA is TGCGCCAGCAGCTTAGGGGGGGACGCTTTCTTT.

V and J are TRBV7-9 and TRBJ2-3; D is unresolved. The germline gives CDR1 SEHNR, CDR2 FQNEAQ (reference sequence). The CDR3 sequence is 14 residues long. Trimming cost V 2 bases and J 0 bases, with 6 bases left between them. For the CDR3, the DNA is TGTGCCAGCAGCTTAATGGCTAGCACAGATACGCAGTATTTT. Amino acids: CASSLMASTDTQYF.

The CDR3 coding sequence is TGTGCCAGCAGCTTTGGAGGGCGTGAAGCTTTCTTT. Amino acid sequence: CASSFGGREAFF. The chain couples TRBV7-9 to TRBJ1-1, with D hard to call. Trimming removed 3 bases at V and 7 bases at J, with 9 bases between. Per the germline V gene, CDR1 is SEHNR and CDR2 is FQNEAQ (reference sequence). This CDR3 is built from 12 residues.